The 27 T cell receptor beta chains below were found in one sample sequenced in a study of Ad26.COV2.S vaccination and SARS-CoV-2 variants. Clones were read by immunoSEQ multiplex PCR, and TCRdb kept only the in-frame ones, dropping some. The repertoire has hundreds of thousands of clones, 80% to 95% of them found once; the top ten carry around 1.7%. The treatment was: some 19 received Ad26.COV2.S at low or high dose, single or two shots; about 5 received placebo; per-sample allocation not given. Following the first vaccine or placebo injection, samples were taken on day 63. The sample was peripheral blood, taken in a trial of Ad26.COV2.S vaccine versus placebo. The receptors here all came from a person between 18 and 59 years old who received the Ad26.COV2.S COVID-19 vaccine or a placebo.

This sequence joins TRBV18 and TRBJ2-5; D unclear. This CDR3 is 12 amino acids long. The V and J ends lost 5 bases and 1 base respectively, with 5 bases between them. Germline CDR1 is KGHSH and CDR2 is LQKENI. In nucleotides, the CDR3 is TGTGCCAGCTCAGCGTCCCAAGAGACCCAGTACTTC. Translation gives CASSASQETQYF.

This clone was found once. The J gene is TRBJ2-3, the V gene TRBV5-1; D remains unclear. V lost 3 bases to trimming and J lost 6 bases, with 14 bases between them. The CDR3 extends over 14 amino acids. Germline V gene lookup returns CDR1 SGHRS and CDR2 YFSETQ. CDR3: CASSSTQAVDTQYF. The CDR3 DNA sequence: TGCGCCAGCAGCTCTACCCAAGCTGTGGATACGCAGTATTTT.

The chain employs TRBV27 and TRBJ1-2; possibly TRBD1 for D (5 bases). From germline, CDR1 is MNHEY and CDR2 SMNVEV (reference sequence). Trimming pared 0 bases from V and 5 bases from J, leaving 19 bases between. The CDR3 runs 17 residues. Here the CDR3 reads CASSLSKGGVLVYGYTF. In DNA, the CDR3 is TGTGCCAGCAGTTTATCCAAGGGAGGGGTCTTGGTTTATGGCTACACCTTC.

The genes are TRBV19 and TRBJ2-7; 9 bases are shared with TRBD1. This CDR3 spans 14 amino acids. After removal of 3 bases from V and 3 bases from J, the junction contained 3 bases not matched to a gene. Looked up from germline, CDR1 is LNHDA and CDR2 is SQIVND (reference sequence). This chain's CDR3 is CASSIGQGIYEQYF. The CDR3 DNA reads TGTGCCAGTAGTATTGGACAGGGGATCTACGAGCAGTACTTC.

V usage is TRBV7-9 and J usage is TRBJ2-7, with D perhaps TRBD1 or TRBD2 (6 bases each). Germline V gene data show CDR1 as SEHNR and CDR2 as FQNEAQ (reference sequence). This CDR3 has 14 amino acids. V was clipped by 3 bases and J by 3 bases, with 12 bases between them. CDR3 amino acids: CASSFRGLDYEQYF. The CDR3 DNA sequence: TGTGCCAGCAGCTTCAGGGGACTCGACTACGAGCAGTACTTC.

The chain carries TRBV5-5 and TRBJ2-3; TRBD1 agrees at 7 bases. Germline-derived CDR1 and CDR2 are SGHKS and YYEKEE (reference sequence). There are 14 residues in the CDR3. V dropped 0 bases and J dropped 3; count of bases not matched to a gene: 1. The CDR3 sequence: CASSLGTGTDTQYF. Here the CDR3 DNA reads TGTGCCAGCAGCTTGGGGACAGGAACAGATACGCAGTATTTT.

The V and J genes are TRBV6-5 and TRBJ2-7, with 8 bases that match TRBD1. CDR1 is MNHEY, CDR2 SVGAGI, per germline. Trimming at V came to 6 bases and at J to 2 bases, leaving 6 bases not matched to a gene. The CDR3 totals 14 residues. CDR3 sequence (DNA): TGTGCCAGCAGCCTACGACAGGGGACCTACGAGCAGTACTTC. Its translation is CASSLRQGTYEQYF.

CDR3 amino acids: CASSLVRTFAFSGNTIYF. CDR3 nucleotide sequence: TGTGCCAGCAGCTTAGTTCGGACCTTTGCGTTCTCTGGAAACACCATATATTTT. The chain employs TRBV7-8 and TRBJ1-3; no clear D gene. The CDR3 consists of 18 residues. CDR1 and CDR2 from the germline V gene are SGHVS and FQNEAQ. Trimming pared 1 base from V and 0 bases from J, leaving 16 bases between.

The genes are TRBV4-3 and TRBJ2-1; 10 bases are a match to TRBD1. The CDR3 has 18 amino acids. The germline V gene has CDR1 LGHNA and CDR2 YSLEER. The junction had 12 bases not matched to a gene; V was cut back by 0 bases and J by 7 bases. CDR3 DNA: TGCGCCAGCAGCCAAGATGAACCGGGACAGGGGAAGGGGAATGAGCAGTTCTTC. As protein: CASSQDEPGQGKGNEQFF.

The CDR3 DNA is TGTGCCAGCAGGAGGACAGGGGGCTTTTCACCCCTCCACTTT. Its translation is CASRRTGGFSPLHF. This rearrangement joins TRBV7-2 to TRBJ1-6; 11 nucleotides match TRBD1. Per the germline V gene, CDR1 is SGHTA and CDR2 is FQGNSA. The CDR3 is made up of 14 amino acids. The V segment lost 6 bases and the J segment 9 bases; nucleotides outside the gene matches: 4. Drawing the rest from reference TRBV7-2 and TRBJ1-6, the complete variable domain is GAGVSQSPSNKVTEKGKDVELRCDPISGHTALYWYRQSLGQGLEFLIYFQGNSAPDKSGLPSDRFSAERTGGSVSTLTIQRTQQEDSAVYLCASRRTGGFSPLHFGNGTRLTVT.

V usage is TRBV2 and J usage is TRBJ2-3, with TRBD2 identical over 11 bases. The junction had 5 bases not matched to a gene; V was cut back by 1 base and J by 2 bases. The CDR3 runs to 17 residues. Germline V gene data show CDR1 as SNHLY and CDR2 as FYNNEI. The CDR3 protein is CASSEVLAGAHTDTQYF. CDR3 nucleotides: TGTGCCAGCAGTGAAGTACTAGCGGGGGCGCACACAGATACGCAGTATTTT.

The sample holds a few counts of this clone. V usage is TRBV27 and J usage is TRBJ1-2, with 9 bases identical to TRBD1. CDR1 is MNHEY, CDR2 SMNVEV, per germline (reference sequence). J was trimmed by 5 bases and V by 4 bases; bases with no gene match: 5. This CDR3 is built from 14 residues. Written as DNA, the CDR3 is TGTGCCAGCAGTTCCTCCGGGACAGGGTATGGCTACACCTTC. Its protein product is CASSSSGTGYGYTF.

The chain couples TRBV5-4 to TRBJ2-1; D gene unclear. Germline CDR1 SGHNT, CDR2 YYREEE (reference sequence). The V end was cut by 5 bases, the J end by 0 bases, with 12 bases between. The CDR3 extends over 15 amino acids. The CDR3 reads CASRRSSSSYNEQFF. The CDR3 DNA is TGTGCCAGCAGGCGGTCATCGAGCTCCTACAATGAGCAGTTCTTC.

This chain connects TRBV19 to TRBJ2-7; 7 bases match TRBD1. V lost 3 bases to trimming and J lost 9 bases; unmatched junction nucleotides: 14. Germline values: CDR1 LNHDA, CDR2 SQIVND (reference sequence). The CDR3 is 15 residues long. The CDR3: CASSISGTALEGQYF. CDR3 bases: TGTGCCAGTAGTATCTCCGGGACAGCCCTCGAGGGGCAGTACTTC.

The V call is TRBV27, the J call TRBJ1-1; D remains unclear. The CDR3 loop spans 18 amino acids. Germline-derived CDR1 and CDR2 are MNHEY and SMNVEV (reference sequence). Trimming shortened V by 5 bases and J by 1 base, and 23 bases separated the two germline ends. This CDR3 is CASSPGMSLGQPNTEAFF. CDR3 bases: TGTGCCAGCAGTCCAGGCATGTCCCTTGGGCAACCGAACACTGAAGCTTTCTTT.

This chain uses TRBV7-2 with TRBJ2-1; no firm D call. CDR1 and CDR2 from the germline V gene are SGHTA and FQGNSA. The CDR3 sequence is 13 residues long. V lost 1 base and J 8 bases, leaving 9 bases between the germline ends. CDR3 loop: CASSLVDFHEQFF. The CDR3 nucleotides are TGTGCCAGCAGCTTAGTTGACTTCCATGAGCAGTTCTTC. Combining the CDR3 with reference TRBV7-2 and TRBJ2-1 gives the whole variable domain GAGVSQSPSNKVTEKGKDVELRCDPISGHTALYWYRQSLGQGLEFLIYFQGNSAPDKSGLPSDRFSAERTGGSVSTLTIQRTQQEDSAVYLCASSLVDFHEQFFGPGTRLTVL.

This CDR3 reads CASSQKLAAGAGELFF. The CDR3 DNA follows: TGCGCCAGCAGCCAAAAACTAGCGGCCGGGGCCGGGGAGCTGTTTTTT. V is TRBV4-3 and J is TRBJ2-2; TRBD2 agrees at 8 bases. The CDR3 spans 16 residues. With 2 bases clipped from V and 6 bases from J, the junction kept 8 bases outside the gene matches. The germline V gene has CDR1 LGHNA and CDR2 YSLEER.

This clone showed up just once. CDR3 loop: CASSVRQGVYDGYTF. CDR3 DNA: TGTGCCAGCAGCGTACGACAGGGAGTCTACGATGGCTACACCTTC. The rearrangement joins TRBV14 to TRBJ1-2, with TRBD1 identical over 7 bases. This CDR3 is built from 15 residues. After removal of 5 bases from V and 6 bases from J, the junction contained 12 bases not matched to a gene. Germline V gene data show CDR1 as SGHDN and CDR2 as FVKESK.

This clone was seen just once. The rearrangement links TRBV23-1 to TRBJ2-7; tentative D call: TRBD1 (6 bases). TRBV23-1 is an ORF; its function is uncertain. V shed 2 bases and J shed 4 bases, with 15 bases lying between them. There are 15 residues in the CDR3. The CDR3 is CASSQTPTGSYEQYF. DNA for the CDR3: TGCGCCAGCAGTCAAACACCGACAGGATCATACGAGCAGTACTTC.

This chain joins TRBV2 and TRBJ1-4, with D maybe TRBD1 (5 bases). Per germline, CDR1 SNHLY and CDR2 FYNNEI. V was clipped by 7 bases and J by 10 bases, with 22 bases between them. The CDR3 extends over 15 amino acids. The CDR3 coding sequence is TGTGCCAGCACCACTTCCCCGGGACGGATTCGAAAACTGTTTTTT. Its translation is CASTTSPGRIRKLFF.

This chain uses TRBV19 with TRBJ1-2; possibly TRBD1 for D (5 bases). Germline V gene sequence: CDR1 LNHDA, CDR2 SQIVND (reference sequence). The CDR3 sequence is 14 residues long. Trimming cost V 7 bases and J 4 bases, with 16 bases left between them. The CDR3 sequence: CASTQSWGGYGYTF. CDR3 coding DNA: TGTGCCAGTACCCAGAGCTGGGGGGGCTATGGCTACACCTTC.

This chain uses TRBV25-1 with TRBJ1-1; 8 bases line up with TRBD1. The length of the CDR3 is 14 residues. The V gene's germline CDR1 is MGHDK and CDR2 SYGVNS. V gave up 6 bases and J gave up 0 bases; unmatched junction bases: 3. CDR3 nucleotides: TGTGCCAGCAGGGCGGGACAGGTGAACACTGAAGCTTTCTTT. Amino acids: CASRAGQVNTEAFF.

The chain joins TRBV6-2 or TRBV6-3 to TRBJ2-1, with D perhaps matching TRBD1 or TRBD2 (6 bases each). Looked up from germline, CDR1 is MNHEY and CDR2 is SVGEGT. The CDR3 is 18 residues long. V shed 0 bases and J shed 9 bases, with 24 bases lying between them. The CDR3 region is CASSYSSELGGWRCEQFF. Here the CDR3 DNA reads TGTGCCAGCAGTTACTCGAGTGAGTTAGGGGGGTGGCGATGTGAGCAGTTCTTC.

The chain links TRBV4-3 to TRBJ2-2; tentatively, D is TRBD1 (5 bases). V was cut by 0 bases and J by 3 bases, with 8 bases left in between. The CDR3 has 15 residues. The germline CDR1 and CDR2 sequences are LGHNA and YSLEER. The CDR3 sequence: CASSQDRGYTGELFF. Written as DNA, the CDR3 is TGCGCCAGCAGCCAAGATAGGGGATACACCGGGGAGCTGTTTTTT.

The chain employs TRBV5-6 and TRBJ1-1; D may be TRBD1 (5 bases). This CDR3 spans 15 amino acids. Germline CDR1 reads SGHDT; CDR2 reads YYEEEE. Trimming cost V 4 bases and J 4 bases, with 17 bases left between them. The CDR3 DNA reads as TGTGCCAGCAGCCCTCCGGGGGGACGGGGCACTGAAGCTTTCTTT. It encodes CASSPPGGRGTEAFF.

This clone was seen a single time. V and J are TRBV6-5 and TRBJ2-7; D is undetermined. Germline lookup yields CDR1 MNHEY and CDR2 SVGAGI. V was pared by 7 bases and J by 6 bases, with 16 bases between. The CDR3 contains 13 residues. The CDR3 sequence is CASTETTGGEQYF. The CDR3 DNA is TGTGCCAGCACCGAAACTACGGGTGGCGAGCAGTACTTC.

CDR3 DNA sequence: TGCGCCAGCAGCCCGGGACCCCGGGACGAGCAGTACTTC. As protein: CASSPGPRDEQYF. This chain joins TRBV4-1 and TRBJ2-7, with D perhaps TRBD1 or TRBD2 (5 bases each). The CDR3 contains 13 residues. Looked up from germline, CDR1 is MGHRA and CDR2 is YSYEKL. Trimming removed 4 bases at V and 5 bases at J, with 12 bases between.